These 10 T cell receptor beta chains were all obtained from the same sample, sequenced in a study of T cell responses to AZD1222 COVID-19 vaccine. The protocol was immunoSEQ multiplex PCR, while the TCRdb copy is restricted to in-frame clones and leaves out a portion. The sample lists about 66,000 clones, more than 75% occurring once. Sequenced here: peripheral blood, sampled on day 0 of AZD1222 vaccination. These receptors all come from an adult in good health.

This chain links TRBV2 with TRBJ2-1, with 8 bases identical to TRBD1. The CDR3 totals 14 residues. The ends lost 3 bases at V and 9 bases at J; junction bases unmatched: 7. CDR1 and CDR2 from the germline V gene are SNHLY and FYNNEI. The CDR3 region is CASSELQGGGEQFF. In DNA form, the CDR3 reads TGTGCCAGCAGTGAGTTACAGGGGGGCGGTGAGCAGTTCTTC.

The CDR3 DNA sequence: TGTGCCAGCCTTGGAGAGACCCAGTACTTC. This translates into CASLGETQYF. The chain recombines TRBV25-1 with TRBJ2-5; D gene uncertain. Germline V gene data show CDR1 as MGHDK and CDR2 as SYGVNS. The CDR3 has 10 residues. Trimming removed 8 bases at V and 4 bases at J, with 5 bases between.

The chain joins TRBV4-2 to TRBJ2-3, with 9 bases fitting TRBD2. This CDR3 region has 17 residues. Germline CDR1 is LGHNA and CDR2 is YNFKEQ. Trimming took 0 bases from V and 2 from J; bases not matched to a gene: 6. CDR3 amino acids: CASSQEGSGRSTDTQYF. The CDR3 nucleotides are TGTGCCAGCAGCCAAGAGGGGAGCGGGAGGTCCACAGATACGCAGTATTTT.

The chain employs TRBV30 and TRBJ1-5, with 8 bases lining up with TRBD1. The junction had 7 bases not matched to a gene; V was cut back by 3 bases and J by 6 bases. The CDR3 totals 14 residues. Germline V gene lookup returns CDR1 GTSNPN and CDR2 SVGIG (reference sequence). CDR3: CAWRGQGAGQPQHF. Here the CDR3 DNA reads TGTGCCTGGAGGGGGCAGGGGGCGGGTCAGCCCCAGCATTTT.

This chain links TRBV5-1 with TRBJ2-5; D is undetermined. The V gene lost 0 bases and the J gene lost 2 bases, with 5 bases spanning the gap. Germline V lookup: CDR1 SGHRS, CDR2 YFSETQ. The CDR3 contains 13 residues. The CDR3 loop reads CASSLEWQETQYF. The CDR3 coding sequence is TGCGCCAGCAGCTTGGAATGGCAAGAGACCCAGTACTTC.

The chain carries TRBV19 and TRBJ1-5; D possibly corresponds to TRBD1 (6 bases). The CDR3 spans 16 residues. The ends were cut back, 2 bases at V and 2 bases at J, with 13 bases in the middle. The V gene's germline CDR1 is LNHDA and CDR2 SQIVND (reference sequence). The DNA for the CDR3 is TGTGCCAGTAGTATAAATTCCGGGGGCGGCAATCAGCCCCAGCATTTT. Residues: CASSINSGGGNQPQHF.

The chain is built from TRBV30 and TRBJ1-5, with 8 bases that match TRBD1. CDR1 and CDR2 (germline): GTSNPN, SVGIG (reference sequence). The CDR3 consists of 14 residues. V was pared by 1 base and J by 6 bases, with 5 bases of the junction left unmatched. The CDR3 DNA follows: TGTGCCTGGAGTGGAACAGGGGGTATTCAGCCCCAGCATTTT. It translates to CAWSGTGGIQPQHF.

The chain links TRBV15 to TRBJ1-1; D is undetermined. The CDR3 sequence is 13 residues long. Deletions cut 1 base from V and 5 bases from J, with 8 bases between. The germline gives CDR1 LNHNV, CDR2 YYDKDF (reference sequence). CDR3 sequence reads: CATSRVVETEAFF. The CDR3 DNA reads TGTGCCACCAGCAGAGTCGTGGAAACTGAAGCTTTCTTT. Combining the CDR3 with reference TRBV15 and TRBJ1-1 gives the whole variable domain DAMVIQNPRYQVTQFGKPVTLSCSQTLNHNVMYWYQQKSSQAPKLLFHYYDKDFNNEADTPDNFQSRRPNTSFCFLDIRSPGLGDTAMYLCATSRVVETEAFFGQGTRLTVV.

The gene calls are TRBV3-1 (or the pseudogene TRBV3-2) and TRBJ2-3; TRBD2 matches 10 bases. V dropped 1 base and J dropped 5; count of bases not matched to a gene: 12. The CDR3 runs to 18 residues. The germline V gene encodes CDR1 LGHDT and CDR2 YNNKEL (reference sequence). CDR3 nucleotide sequence: TGTGCCAGCAGCCAAGGAATTCCCGGGACTAGCGTTGGAGATACGCAGTATTTT. Translating it yields CASSQGIPGTSVGDTQYF.

This chain uses TRBV13 with TRBJ2-2; unclear D gene. The CDR3 has 16 residues. Trimming took off 1 base at V and 3 bases at J, with 12 bases between the two ends. The germline gives CDR1 PRHDT, CDR2 FYEKMQ (reference sequence). The CDR3 loop reads CASSLEPGSDTGELFF. DNA of the CDR3: TGTGCCAGCAGCTTAGAACCAGGATCGGACACCGGGGAGCTGTTTTTT.